Shown below are 18 T cell receptor beta chains from a single sample sequenced in a study of blood T cell repertoires in COVID-19. TCRdb's table, derived via immunoSEQ multiplex PCR, lists solely in-frame clones and lacks some. The sample carries roughly 190,000 clones, over 75% recorded once. Sequences were obtained from peripheral blood. The receptors stem from a middle-aged woman who had recovered from COVID-19.

The DNA for the CDR3 is TGTGCCAGCAGCCACGGGGGGCAGGCCGGGGAGCTGTTTTTT. Translated: CASSHGGQAGELFF. This rearrangement joins TRBV11-3 to TRBJ2-2; D perhaps matches TRBD2 (7 bases). Between the trimmed V and J ends, which lost 5 bases and 6 bases, there was a span of 13 bases. The CDR3 has 14 amino acids. Germline V CDR1 and CDR2: SGHNT, YENEEA.

CDR3 coding DNA: TGCAGCGTTCAGGTACCCGGAAACACCATATATTTT. Residues: CSVQVPGNTIYF. The V and J genes are TRBV29-1 and TRBJ1-3; no clear D. V was cut by 5 bases and J by 4 bases, with 9 bases left in between. This CDR3 comprises 12 residues. CDR1 is SQVTM, CDR2 ANQGSEA, per germline.

V is TRBV5-6 and J is TRBJ2-4; D is unclear. Trimming took off 1 base at V and 0 bases at J, with 11 bases between the two ends. This CDR3 region has 16 residues. CDR1 and CDR2 from the germline V gene are SGHDT and YYEEEE. The CDR3 DNA reads as TGTGCCAGCAGCTTGAGTGGAGTCCTAGCCAAAAACATTCAGTACTTC. Translating it yields CASSLSGVLAKNIQYF.

The rearrangement joins TRBV6-1 to TRBJ2-5; D perhaps matches TRBD2 (5 bases). Germline loops: CDR1 MNHNS, CDR2 SASEGT. V lost 3 bases to trimming and J lost 9 bases, with 14 bases between them. The CDR3 extends over 13 amino acids. The CDR3 DNA reads as TGTGCCAGCAGTGAGGACTCCTTAAGGGCCCAGTACTTC. Protein sequence: CASSEDSLRAQYF.

CDR3 loop: CASSPTSGRPYEQYF. CDR3 DNA sequence: TGTGCCAGCAGCCCAACTAGCGGGCGACCCTACGAGCAGTACTTC. The chain is built from TRBV7-6 and TRBJ2-7, with 9 bases aligning to TRBD2. CDR1 is SGHVS, CDR2 FNYEAQ, per germline. CDR3 length: 15 amino acids. Losses at the gene ends were 5 bases for V and 2 bases for J; bases not matched to a gene: 7.

This chain uses TRBV5-8 with TRBJ2-2; tentative D call: TRBD2 (6 bases). V lost 4 bases and J 6 bases, leaving 19 bases between the germline ends. Germline V gene data show CDR1 as SGHTS and CDR2 as YDEGEE. CDR3 size: 16 residues. CDR3 protein: CASSLGQGWRAGELFF. CDR3 bases: TGTGCCAGCAGCCTTGGTCAGGGATGGAGGGCCGGGGAGCTGTTTTTT.

The genes are TRBV28 and TRBJ2-7; D might be TRBD2 (5 bases). V lost 8 bases and J 3 bases, leaving 11 bases between the germline ends. The CDR3 sequence is 12 residues long. Per the germline V gene, CDR1 is MDHEN and CDR2 is SYDVKM. The CDR3, as DNA: TGTGCCAGCTTCCGAGGGAGCTACGAGCAGTACTTC. Translating it yields CASFRGSYEQYF.

The rearrangement joins TRBV4-1 to TRBJ2-1, with 14 bases identical to TRBD2. The trim removed 4 bases at V and 4 bases at J, leaving 3 bases unmatched. The CDR3 loop spans 16 amino acids. Germline CDR1 MGHRA, CDR2 YSYEKL. The CDR3 DNA reads as TGCGCCAGCAGCCCAGGACTAGCGGGAGGTTACAATGAGCAGTTCTTC. It specifies CASSPGLAGGYNEQFF.

This clone was seen a single time. The chain joins TRBV18 to TRBJ2-3; D uncertain. The germline V and J ends were trimmed by 3 bases and 4 bases, with 5 bases remaining between them. Germline loops: CDR1 KGHSH, CDR2 LQKENI. This CDR3 region has 12 residues. CDR3 protein: CASSPTADTQYF. The CDR3 nucleotides read TGTGCCAGCTCACCTACTGCAGATACGCAGTATTTT. Full variable domain (missing parts from reference TRBV18 and TRBJ2-3): NAGVMQNPRHLVRRRGQEARLRCSPMKGHSHVYWYRQLPEEGLKFMVYLQKENIIDESGMPKERFSAEFPKEGPSILRIQQVVRGDSAAYFCASSPTADTQYFGPGTRLTVL.

The rearrangement joins TRBV7-9 to TRBJ1-3; 9 nucleotides agree with TRBD1. V shed 4 bases and J 0 bases; nucleotides not matched to a gene: 13. Germline V gene data show CDR1 as SEHNR and CDR2 as FQNEAQ (reference sequence). CDR3 length: 19 amino acids. CDR3 protein: CASSSSGTGWSSSGNTIYF. CDR3 nucleotide sequence: TGTGCCAGCAGCTCCTCCGGGACAGGGTGGTCGAGCTCTGGAAACACCATATATTTT.

Only a few counts were recorded for this clone. The chain combines TRBV7-6 with TRBJ1-3, with unresolved D. Germline V CDR1 and CDR2: SGHVS, FNYEAQ. The CDR3 is made up of 17 amino acids. The V and J ends lost 1 base and 4 bases respectively, with 17 bases between them. In nucleotides, the CDR3 is TGTGCCAGCAGCTTAGGCCGGGATGGGCCATCCGGAAACACCATATATTTT. Translated: CASSLGRDGPSGNTIYF. Supplemented by reference TRBV7-6 and TRBJ1-3, the full variable domain reads GAGVSQSPRYKVTKRGQDVALRCDPISGHVSLYWYRQALGQGPEFLTYFNYEAQQDKSGLPNDRFSAERPEGSISTLTIQRTEQRDSAMYRCASSLGRDGPSGNTIYFGEGSWLTVV.

The rearrangement joins TRBV12-5 to TRBJ1-6; D not certain. The ends were cut back, 6 bases at V and 8 bases at J, with 5 bases in the middle. This CDR3 comprises 11 residues. CDR1 and CDR2 from the germline V gene are LGHNT and FRNRAP. CDR3 protein: CASGLHSPLHF. CDR3 in DNA: TGTGCTAGTGGCCTTCATTCACCCCTCCACTTT.

This clone was seen a single time. The chain joins TRBV30 to TRBJ1-5; D is unclear. From germline, CDR1 is GTSNPN and CDR2 SVGIG (reference sequence). The CDR3 runs 17 residues. With 0 bases removed from V and 2 bases from J, the gap between germline ends came to 17 bases. CDR3 sequence (DNA): TGTGCCTGGAGTGTAGAGCTAACAGATCTGGGCAATCAGCCCCAGCATTTT. Protein product: CAWSVELTDLGNQPQHF.

The rearrangement joins TRBV19 to TRBJ1-1, with 10 bases lining up with TRBD1. Germline lookup yields CDR1 LNHDA and CDR2 SQIVND (reference sequence). The junction had 9 bases not matched to a gene; V was cut back by 5 bases and J by 0 bases. The CDR3 totals 17 residues. This CDR3 is CASSVGTGVSMNTEAFF. In DNA, the CDR3 is TGTGCCAGTAGTGTTGGGACAGGGGTTAGCATGAACACTGAAGCTTTCTTT.

This clone turned up a few times. This chain joins TRBV25-1 and TRBJ2-7; 7 bases align to TRBD1. Looked up from germline, CDR1 is MGHDK and CDR2 is SYGVNS. The J segment lost 4 bases and the V segment lost 6 bases, leaving 6 bases of the junction unmatched. The CDR3 contains 13 residues. CDR3 nucleotide sequence: TGTGCCAGCAGCTTAGCGACAGGGTACGAGCAGTACTTC. Translated, it gives CASSLATGYEQYF.

This clone was picked up many times. The chain recombines TRBV24-1 with TRBJ2-1; 9 bases line up with TRBD2. The V and J ends lost 2 bases and 10 bases, in that order; junction bases with no gene match: 8. The CDR3 has 15 amino acids. Germline V CDR1 and CDR2: KGHDR, SFDVKD. CDR3 DNA: TGTGCCACCAGTGATTCGGGACTAGCTTCAGAAGAGCAGTTCTTC. Translation: CATSDSGLASEEQFF.

The DNA for the CDR3 is TGCGCCAGCAGCCCCGGACAGGGCCCTGAAAAACTGTTTTTT. Protein sequence: CASSPGQGPEKLFF. The rearrangement links TRBV4-3 to TRBJ1-4; TRBD1 matches 8 bases. The germline gives CDR1 LGHNA, CDR2 YSLEER. Unmatched junction bases numbered 5, after V lost 4 bases and J lost 7 bases. This CDR3 contains 14 residues.

The chain carries TRBV19 and TRBJ2-1; 15 bases agree with TRBD2. The CDR3 extends over 20 amino acids. V was clipped by 1 base and J by 1 base; unmatched bases: 8. Germline loops: CDR1 LNHDA, CDR2 SQIVND (reference sequence). CDR3 in amino acids: CASSIGGLAGGLRSYNEQFF. In DNA, the CDR3 is TGTGCCAGTAGTATAGGGGGACTAGCGGGAGGCCTCCGATCCTACAATGAGCAGTTCTTC.